This passage covers 22 T cell receptor beta chains from one sample sequenced in a study of blood T cell repertoires in COVID-19. Only in-frame clones appear in the TCRdb table, and some are missing; sequencing was by immunoSEQ multiplex PCR. The top ten clones hold 1.4% to 1.5% of a sample with about 430,000 clones, around nine tenths of them seen once. Material for sequencing was PBMCs or T cells enriched from blood (not recorded which). These receptor sequences come from a woman aged 18-30 years who had been exposed to COVID-19.

The J gene is TRBJ2-6, the V gene TRBV5-6, with D possibly being TRBD2 (5 bases). Between the trimmed V and J ends, which lost 3 bases and 3 bases, there was a span of 10 bases. The length of the CDR3 is 15 residues. Germline CDR1 reads SGHDT; CDR2 reads YYEEEE. In nucleotides, the CDR3 is TGTGCCAGCAGCTCAAGAGGGAGTGGGGCCAACGTCCTGACTTTC. Amino acid sequence: CASSSRGSGANVLTF. Full variable domain (missing parts from reference TRBV5-6 and TRBJ2-6): DAGVTQSPTHLIKTRGQQVTLRCSPKSGHDTVSWYQQALGQGPQFIFQYYEEEERQRGNFPDRFSGHQFPNYSSELNVNALLLGDSALYLCASSSRGSGANVLTFGAGSRLTVL.

The CDR3 reads CASSFRDSNNEQFF. In nucleotides, the CDR3 is TGTGCCAGCAGCTTCCGGGACAGTAACAATGAGCAGTTCTTC. The rearrangement uses TRBV7-2 and TRBJ2-1, with 7 bases identical to TRBD1. Germline V lookup: CDR1 SGHTA, CDR2 FQGNSA. V trimming: 3 bases; J trimming: 5 bases; junction bases outside the gene matches: 4. The CDR3 totals 14 residues.

Points on this clone: This same CDR3 is encoded by further DNA sequences in the sample. The V call is TRBV7-2, the J call TRBJ2-7; no clear D gene. Looked up from germline, CDR1 is SGHTA and CDR2 is FQGNSA. The CDR3 runs to 13 residues. V lost 2 bases to trimming and J lost 1 base, with 6 bases between them. CDR3 in DNA: TGTGCCAGCAGCTTATCGAGTTCCTACGAGCAGTACTTC. Its translation is CASSLSSSYEQYF.

The table lists this clone with a count of one. The genes are TRBV2 and TRBJ2-3, with a weak D call TRBD1 (6 bases). V lost 5 bases, J lost 4 bases, and 10 bases lay in between. Germline-derived CDR1 and CDR2 are SNHLY and FYNNEI. This CDR3 spans 13 amino acids. CDR3 in DNA: TGTGCCAGCAGTAATCAGGGGTCAGATACGCAGTATTTT. This encodes CASSNQGSDTQYF.

This chain joins TRBV29-1 and TRBJ2-7, with TRBD2 identical over 9 bases. Germline values: CDR1 SQVTM, CDR2 ANQGSEA. This CDR3 comprises 15 residues. With 3 bases clipped from V and 2 bases from J, the junction kept 8 bases outside the gene matches. Here the CDR3 DNA reads TGCAGCGTTGACGCGGGAGGGCCCAATCCCTACGAGCAGTACTTC. Translation: CSVDAGGPNPYEQYF.

This clone has just a few counts. Other DNA sequences from this sample encode an identical CDR3 as well. This sequence joins TRBV5-1 and TRBJ2-7; perhaps TRBD2 as D (5 bases). Germline V gene data show CDR1 as SGHRS and CDR2 as YFSETQ. V was clipped by 0 bases and J by 4 bases, with 8 bases between them. The CDR3 is 13 residues long. The CDR3 DNA sequence: TGCGCCAGCAGCTTGGTTGCGGGTTACGAGCAGTACTTC. Amino acid sequence: CASSLVAGYEQYF.

The chain carries TRBV15 and TRBJ1-4; D remains unclear. The CDR3 length is 14 residues. Germline-derived CDR1 and CDR2 are LNHNV and YYDKDF (reference sequence). Deletions cut 6 bases from V and 0 bases from J, with 8 bases between. The CDR3 nucleotides read TGTGCCACCAGTGAGACAACAACTAATGAAAAACTGTTTTTT. Protein product: CATSETTTNEKLFF.

This chain's CDR3 is CASSNEGNTEAFF. The CDR3 DNA sequence: TGTGCCAGCAGTAATGAGGGTAACACTGAAGCTTTCTTT. The chain recombines TRBV28 with TRBJ1-1; D ambiguous. The CDR3 runs 13 residues. The ends were cut back, 5 bases at V and 2 bases at J, with 9 bases in the middle. Germline assignment: CDR1 MDHEN and CDR2 SYDVKM.

CDR3 sequence reads: CASSFRGQDTEAFF. In DNA, the CDR3 is TGTGCCAGCAGTTTCAGGGGGCAGGACACTGAAGCTTTCTTT. V usage is TRBV27 and J usage is TRBJ1-1, with 8 bases aligning to TRBD1. V gave up 3 bases and J gave up 3 bases; unmatched junction bases: 3. The CDR3 is 14 residues long. Per germline, CDR1 MNHEY and CDR2 SMNVEV (reference sequence).

The V gene is TRBV28, the J gene TRBJ1-3, with TRBD1 as a possible D gene (5 bases). The CDR3 has 15 amino acids. Germline V CDR1 and CDR2: MDHEN, SYDVKM. The V end lost 2 bases, the J end lost 5 bases, and 13 bases lay between the germline ends. The CDR3 nucleotides are TGTGCCAGCAGTTTACCTCTGGGGGGGAGAAACACCATATATTTT. Protein sequence: CASSLPLGGRNTIYF.

This clone was recorded many times. This sequence joins TRBV10-1 and TRBJ1-5; tentative D call: TRBD1 (6 bases). CDR1 is WNHNN, CDR2 SYGVQD, per germline (reference sequence). The ends were cut back, 6 bases at V and 0 bases at J, with 12 bases in the middle. The CDR3 covers 15 residues. The CDR3 DNA is TGCGCCAGCAGGGGGGACACAAATAGCAATCAGCCCCAGCATTTT. Amino acid sequence: CASRGDTNSNQPQHF.

For the CDR3, the DNA is TGCGCCAGCAGCCAAGACTCAGGGGATCAGCCCCAGCATTTT. Its translation is CASSQDSGDQPQHF. The chain links TRBV4-3 to TRBJ1-5, with D possibly being TRBD1 (6 bases). CDR1 is LGHNA, CDR2 YSLEER, per germline. The CDR3 covers 14 residues. Trimming removed 0 bases at V and 5 bases at J, with 8 bases between.

The chain couples TRBV19 to TRBJ1-2; TRBD1 is a possible D gene (5 bases). In germline, CDR1 is LNHDA, CDR2 SQIVND (reference sequence). The CDR3 has 16 residues. Trimming stripped 5 bases from V and 1 base from J, with 17 bases between. The CDR3 region has the DNA TGTGCCAGTAGTCCAGGACAAACTTGGAATAACTATGGCTACACCTTC. Translating it yields CASSPGQTWNNYGYTF.

This clone was found once. This chain links TRBV6-5 with TRBJ2-3, with D perhaps matching TRBD2 (5 bases). Germline lookup yields CDR1 MNHEY and CDR2 SVGAGI. The CDR3 runs 14 residues. Deletions cut 6 bases from V and 5 bases from J, with 15 bases between. The CDR3 loop is CASRDSFTRDTQYF. CDR3 coding DNA: TGTGCCAGCAGGGACTCATTTACAAGAGATACGCAGTATTTT.

The chain joins TRBV7-2 to TRBJ2-7, with a tentative D call TRBD1 (5 bases). V lost 5 bases, J lost 3 bases, and 14 bases lay in between. The germline CDR1 and CDR2 sequences are SGHTA and FQGNSA. This CDR3 region has 14 residues. CDR3 region: CASSQAATVYEQYF. CDR3 nucleotides: TGTGCCAGCAGCCAAGCAGCGACAGTCTACGAGCAGTACTTC.

CDR3 nucleotide sequence: TGTGCCATCCGGACAGGGTCCACCGGGGAGCTGTTTTTT. Translation: CAIRTGSTGELFF. The V gene is TRBV2, the J gene TRBJ2-2; 8 bases line up with TRBD1. CDR3 length: 13 amino acids. Germline V lookup: CDR1 SNHLY, CDR2 FYNNEI. V lost 10 bases and J lost 4; bases outside the gene matches: 5.

The V and J genes are TRBV7-6 and TRBJ2-1; 8 bases are shared with TRBD2. With V trimmed by 5 bases and J by 10 bases, 7 bases remained unmatched. Germline CDR1 is SGHVS and CDR2 is FNYEAQ. This CDR3 comprises 13 residues. For the CDR3, the DNA is TGTGCCAGCAGCCGACCGCTAGCGGGCGAGCAGTTCTTC. Translation gives CASSRPLAGEQFF.

This clone was seen more than once but under ten times. The chain has TRBV7-2 and TRBJ1-5, with TRBD1 matching 7 bases. The V and J ends lost 3 bases and 3 bases, in that order; junction bases with no gene match: 2. This CDR3 comprises 14 residues. Germline V gives CDR1 SGHTA, CDR2 FQGNSA. The DNA for the CDR3 is TGTGCCAGCAGCTTGGGACAGTACAATCAGCCCCAGCATTTT. The encoded protein is CASSLGQYNQPQHF.

This rearrangement joins TRBV28 to TRBJ2-6; TRBD1 is a possible D gene (6 bases). Per the germline V gene, CDR1 is MDHEN and CDR2 is SYDVKM. With 6 bases removed from V and 1 base from J, the gap between germline ends came to 10 bases. This CDR3 has 15 amino acids. The CDR3 nucleotides read TGTGCCAGCAGGCACAGGGTTTCTGGGGCCAACGTCCTGACTTTC. It encodes CASRHRVSGANVLTF.

This clone was counted once. The CDR3 sequence is CASSSKISGEKLFF. The CDR3 DNA reads TGTGCCAGCAGTTCGAAGATCTCAGGGGAAAAACTGTTTTTT. The V gene is TRBV27, the J gene TRBJ1-4, with D perhaps matching TRBD1 (5 bases). The CDR3 has 14 amino acids. Trimming cost V 4 bases and J 8 bases, with 14 bases left between them. Germline CDR1 is MNHEY and CDR2 is SMNVEV (reference sequence).

Only a few counts were recorded for this clone. This chain connects TRBV28 to TRBJ2-5; tentatively, D is TRBD2 (6 bases). The CDR3 is 16 amino acids. The germline V and J ends were trimmed by 6 bases and 7 bases, with 24 bases remaining between them. The germline V gene encodes CDR1 MDHEN and CDR2 SYDVKM. The CDR3 nucleotides read TGTGCCAGCAGGCTTAGGGACTTACTCCATGCGGGGACCCAGTACTTC. Protein sequence: CASRLRDLLHAGTQYF.

The chain links TRBV9 to TRBJ1-1; D is unclear. With 3 bases removed from V and 6 bases from J, the gap between germline ends came to 18 bases. The length of the CDR3 is 15 residues. CDR1 and CDR2 from the germline V gene are SGDLS and YYNGEE. CDR3 DNA sequence: TGTGCCAGCAGCGCCCCCCCGACGCCGGGGTCTGAAGCTTTCTTT. Translation gives CASSAPPTPGSEAFF.